This T cell receptor beta chain comes out of a study of cytomegalovirus exposure and HLA in healthy donors (dated by TCRdb to the late 2010s). In the study overall: An earlier analysis of 587 of the donors reported roughly 300 Gb of sequence data and approximately 110 million unique TCR beta sequences from about 200 million T cells. About 300 gigabases of sequencing data and approximately 85 million unique TCR sequences were included in an early release covering several hundred HLA-typed donors. Of the 300 to 500 genotyped donors, roughly 76% were placed in the genetic ancestry cluster associated with self-reported Caucasian donors. The study aimed to test whether signatures of past pathogen exposure could be identified by cataloging public T cell receptors. The study profiled the T cell repertoires of approximately 700 subjects by immunosequencing and related them to cytomegalovirus serostatus. In addition to the first cohort of 666 subjects, a separate validation cohort of 130 or so different subjects was used. To predict cytomegalovirus infection status, the study combined high-throughput TCR immunosequencing, statistical association of individual TCRs with disease status, and machine learning. To study patterns of TCR occurrence, a later analysis re-analyzed previously published TCR beta repertoires from 600 to 750 donors and added high-resolution HLA genotyping. The later analysis used no new phenotypic data to find candidate immune exposures, relying instead on TCR beta sequences and their occurrence across donors. In an earlier analysis of roughly 540 of the donors, high-throughput TCR beta sequencing was used to judge whether each TCR beta V gene segment behaved as functional or pseudogenic. Donor age, sex, ethnicity and CMV serostatus were compiled alongside the repertoire data. In a later genetic analysis, genome-wide SNP genotypes for about three fifths of the roughly 670 donors were used, and that subset was treated as a discovery cohort. Every repertoire in the discovery cohort had been generated on one and the same sequencing platform. Class I and class II HLA loci were covered by the typing at four-digit resolution. Typing coverage differed by locus: A, B, C, DRB1 and DQB1 were typed in roughly 629-630 donors, DQA1 in 500 to 550, DPA1 in some 610, and DPB1 in around 440. About 5 DR-DQ haplotypes were handled as single units for association and clustering, since linkage in the cohort was strong. On average, 235,054 unique TCR beta nucleotide sequences were sequenced per donor among a few hundred genotyped donors of the cohort, with roughly 20% of those sequences being non-productive. What the study reported, not specific to this receptor: The study gave a list of over 150 TCR beta chains associated with cytomegalovirus. In an earlier analysis of more than 500 of the donors, most TCR beta V segments appeared in productive rearrangements about 90% or about 30% of the time, broadly matching IMGT annotations. At a false discovery rate of 0.05, a later analysis linked 16,000 or so TCR beta sequences to specific HLA alleles. For the cohort, immune exposure information was limited to CMV serostatus. A further reported finding was that TCR beta sequences accurately predicted the HLA-A and HLA-B alleles for most subjects in the first cohort. According to a later genetic analysis, donors in an Asian-associated ancestry cluster had fewer N-insertions in productive TCRs than the approximately 670-donor mean. Presence/absence analyses assumed roughly uniform sequencing depth across donors, an assumption that may not hold. Assigning TCR associations to individual alleles was difficult when HLA alleles, especially DR and DQ, strongly co-occurred. In both the original and validation cohorts, the classifier was reported to diagnose cytomegalovirus status with high specificity and sensitivity. The sequencing pipeline was judged likely to have produced a cluster of highly shared sequence variants as a technical artifact. HLA typing was unavailable for some donors at each locus, so association tests used only the typed subset. Correlated functional status among segregating V segments might be attributable to linkage disequilibrium, but an unknown experimental factor could not be ruled out. Some IMGT-functional V segments, including TRBV6-2 and TRBV6-3, could not be told apart with the 87-base-pair reads, so those segments were excluded. According to a later analysis, parvovirus B19, influenza, CMV and Epstein-Barr virus appeared linked to several top co-occurrence clusters. It was suggested by the authors that the approach could potentially be generalized to other disease states and immunological phenotypes. In a later analysis, the rate of TCR association differed among HLA loci, with DRB1 alleles having the most associated TCRs and HLA-C alleles having the fewest. A later analysis found that most CMV-associated TCR beta chains appeared HLA-restricted, with HLA associations seemingly driven largely by CMV exposure. In a later genetic analysis, a missense DCLRE1C variant was associated with V-gene and J-gene trimming of TCR beta chains, and the association was replicated in an independent cohort. The earlier analysis of some 560 of the donors excluded about 16 rarely observed V segments, including chromosome 9 orphons, because counts were too low. Most TCR sequences were observed very rarely across donors, whereas some public TCRs were present in many individuals. A few of the identified cytomegalovirus-associated TCR beta chains were confirmed in vitro to be specific for cytomegalovirus antigens. In a later analysis, HLA-associated TCR beta chains showed more clonal expansion and lower generation probabilities than non-associated chains that were equally common. This cohort had only TCR beta chains sequenced, and the lack of alpha or paired-chain data limited which features could be detected.

About this clone itself: Its antigen is currently not known. No base quality values were provided; no much bigger clone lies one nucleotide off.

In total, more than 500 healthy bone marrow donors made up the cohort. All cohort members were sampled while nominally healthy, although unrecorded immune exposures were likely present. The donor was CMV seronegative and belonged to the group of 352 seronegative cohort members. A peripheral blood sample was collected from each donor, and TCR beta sequencing was performed on peripheral blood mononuclear cells. The Qiagen DNeasy Blood Extraction Kit was used to extract genomic DNA from the blood cell samples. Library preparation was by the immunoSEQ multiplex PCR assay. For the multiplex PCR, a mixture combining 60 forward primers for TCR Vbeta segments and 13 reverse primers for TCR Jbeta segments was used. The CDR3 region of rearranged TCR beta genes was amplified from genomic DNA by a multiplex PCR assay. On the Illumina HiSeq System, the amplified TCR beta libraries were sequenced as 87-base-pair reads. In the source study's methods: Across the 670 or so repertoires, a later analysis counted tens of millions of unique TCR beta chains, roughly 11 million of which were shared by at least two donors. Raw reads were error-corrected and collapsed into unique sequences with a nearest-neighbor algorithm that merged closely related sequences to remove PCR and sequencing errors. Alignment of CDR3 sequences to IMGT reference sequences was used to assign V, D and J gene segments. Each retained sequence needed at least a six-nucleotide match to both a V gene segment and a J gene segment. A rearrangement counted as productive if the CDR3 had no stop codons and remained in frame with V and J, and every other rearrangement counted as non-productive. Following IMGT convention, CDR3 was defined as the stretch from the second conserved V-encoded cysteine up to the conserved J-encoded phenylalanine. The earlier analysis of approximately 590 of the donors excluded any sequence lacking an unambiguous match to a single V gene segment. An earlier analysis of approximately 590 of the donors classified V segments as functional when productive rearrangements were above 56.7% and as segregating when the standard deviation between donors was above 5%. To diagnose cytomegalovirus status from the catalog of TCR beta chain sequences, a statistical classification framework was built. In a later analysis, V and J genes were assigned by comparing TCR nucleotide sequences against IMGT/GENE-DB human TR gene sequences. Using the TCRdist pipeline, a later analysis assigned CDR3 sequences along with most-parsimonious VDJ recombination scenarios. In a later analysis, every TCR beta chain was defined by the combination of its CDR3 amino acid sequence and its V-gene family, and reads without a unique V-gene family were dropped. A later analysis removed 550 to 700 highly shared, low-generation-probability nucleotide sequences to deal with suspected cross-contamination and a sequencing artifact. For each public chain, a later analysis derived a clonal expansion index from normalized ranks of inferred template counts within each repertoire. A later analysis computed generation probabilities with a VDJ recombination model fitted to out-of-frame rearrangements, and checked the results against IGoR. In a later analysis, TCR-TCR, TCR-HLA and TCR-CMV co-occurrence was scored with hypergeometric tests, and a repertoire-size bias correction was applied to TCR pairs. A later analysis estimated false discovery rates by permuting HLA or CMV assignments 20 times. In a later analysis, co-occurring TCRs were grouped using DBSCAN, and TCRdist sequence similarity was added for clustering within HLA-allele-positive subsets. Co-occurrence clustering excluded repertoires with fewer than 30,000 or more than 120,000 public chains, plus five with anomalous nucleotide sharing. Not all clones reach the TCRdb copy of this immuneACCESS table, which keeps in-frame sequences only. Checked studies attribute under half of the gap to unresolved V genes and leave the rest unexplained. V and J calls and clone size come straight from that table; D and trimming were deduced from the DNA. Here the sample has just under 80,000 clones; roughly 78% occur a single time. Around 4.5% of the sample comes from the top ten.

CDR1 LGHNA and CDR2 YNFKEQ were looked up in the germline V gene. V has 1 base trimmed and J has 7 bases trimmed; junction bases matching no gene number 2. Taken from cysteine to phenylalanine, the CDR3 has 13 residues. Of all the DNA, just the CDR3 is kept, 39 bases in frame from base 1. The receptor chain draws on TRBV4-2 and TRBJ2-7; 9 bases in the middle match TRBD2. The sequence was obtained from a man between 40 and 49 years old in good health and CMV-seronegative. The sequenced sample was PBMCs. The CDR3: CASSQVTSGEQYF. The nucleotide sequence is given as TGTGCCAGCAGCCAAGTAACTAGCGGGGAGCAGTACTTC.